This T cell receptor (beta chain) was documented in a study of CD8+ T cells in alopecia areata. The sample's treatment: oral pan-JAK inhibitor, 5-10 mg twice daily. As the sequencing template, cDNA was produced by extracting RNA and reverse transcribing it. TCRdb's table, derived via immunoSEQ multiplex PCR, lists solely in-frame clones and lacks some. The table lists about 250,000 clones, around 64% of them singletons. The germline V and J ends were trimmed by 5 bases and 7 bases, with 9 bases remaining between them. The germline CDR1 and CDR2 sequences are SGHTA and FQGNSA. The CDR3 has 11 residues.

Sequenced here: CD4+ T cells sorted from blood, sampled around week 54, from a patient treated with tofacitinib. This clonotype originated in a human donor with alopecia areata. The chain uses TRBV7-2 and TRBJ2-7, with D unclear. The CDR3 loop is CASSRFTEQYF. In DNA form, the CDR3 reads TGTGCCAGCAGCCGTTTTACTGAGCAGTACTTC. Filled out from reference TRBV7-2 and TRBJ2-7, the complete variable domain reads GAGVSQSPSNKVTEKGKDVELRCDPISGHTALYWYRQSLGQGLEFLIYFQGNSAPDKSGLPSDRFSAERTGGSVSTLTIQRTQQEDSAVYLCASSRFTEQYFGPGTRLTVT.